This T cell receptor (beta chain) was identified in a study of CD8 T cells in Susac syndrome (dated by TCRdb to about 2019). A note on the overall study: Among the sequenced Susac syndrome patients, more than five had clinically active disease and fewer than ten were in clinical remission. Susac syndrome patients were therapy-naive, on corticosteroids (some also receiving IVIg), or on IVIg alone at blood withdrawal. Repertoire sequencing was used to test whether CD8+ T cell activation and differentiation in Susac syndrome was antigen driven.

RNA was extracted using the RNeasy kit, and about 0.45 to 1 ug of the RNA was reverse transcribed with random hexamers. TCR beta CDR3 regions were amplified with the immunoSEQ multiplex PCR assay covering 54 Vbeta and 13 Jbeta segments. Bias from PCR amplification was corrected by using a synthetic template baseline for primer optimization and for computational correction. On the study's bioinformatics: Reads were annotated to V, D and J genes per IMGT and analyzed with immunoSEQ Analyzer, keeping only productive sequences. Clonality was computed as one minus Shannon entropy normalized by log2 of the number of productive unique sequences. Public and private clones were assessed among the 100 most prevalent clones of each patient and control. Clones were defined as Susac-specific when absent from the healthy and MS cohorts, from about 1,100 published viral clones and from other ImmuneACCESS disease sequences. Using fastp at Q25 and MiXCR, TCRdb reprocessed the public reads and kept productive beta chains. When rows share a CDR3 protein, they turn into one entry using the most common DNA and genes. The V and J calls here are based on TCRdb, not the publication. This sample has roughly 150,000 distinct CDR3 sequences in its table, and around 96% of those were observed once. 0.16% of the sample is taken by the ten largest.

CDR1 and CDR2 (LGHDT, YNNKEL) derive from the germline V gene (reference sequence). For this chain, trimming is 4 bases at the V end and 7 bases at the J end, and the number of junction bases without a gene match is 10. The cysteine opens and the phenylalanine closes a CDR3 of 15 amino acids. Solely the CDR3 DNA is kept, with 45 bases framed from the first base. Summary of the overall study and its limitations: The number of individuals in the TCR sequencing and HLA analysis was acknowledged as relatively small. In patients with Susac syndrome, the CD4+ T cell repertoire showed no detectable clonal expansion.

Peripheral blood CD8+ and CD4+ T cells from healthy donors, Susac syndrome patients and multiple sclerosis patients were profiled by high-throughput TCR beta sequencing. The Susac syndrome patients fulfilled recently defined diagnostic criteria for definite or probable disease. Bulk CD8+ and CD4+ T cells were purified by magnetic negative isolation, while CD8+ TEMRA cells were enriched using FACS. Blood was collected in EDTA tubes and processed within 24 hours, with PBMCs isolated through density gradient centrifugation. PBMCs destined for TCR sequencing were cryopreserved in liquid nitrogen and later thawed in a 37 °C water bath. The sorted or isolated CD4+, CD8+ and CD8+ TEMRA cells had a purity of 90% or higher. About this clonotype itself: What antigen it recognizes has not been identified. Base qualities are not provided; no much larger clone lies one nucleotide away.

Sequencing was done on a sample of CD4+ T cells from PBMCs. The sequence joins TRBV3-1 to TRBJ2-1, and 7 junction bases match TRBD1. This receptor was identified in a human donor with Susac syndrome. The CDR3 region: CASSPDRLSVNEQFF. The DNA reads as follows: TGTGCCAGCAGCCCGGACAGGTTGAGTGTTAATGAGCAGTTCTTC.